This is a list of T cell receptor beta chains from one sample in a study of Graves' ophthalmopathy and Graves' hyperthyroidism. MiXCR, run by TCRdb on the multiplex PCR reads, gives a single entry per CDR3 protein. This table has about 600,000 distinct CDR3 sequences, under 45% appearing once. The sequencing sample was made of peripheral blood or thyroid tissue (not recorded which). The receptor source for this set is an adult man with Graves' hyperthyroidism. CDR3s include the opening cysteine and the closing phenylalanine or tryptophan. The D gene is left open where the match is weak. Size is omitted from some rows. Given values are once, few, many or a class for expanded clones.

CDR3	DNA	size	D	J	V	length
CASSLELNSPLHF	TGTGCCAGCAGTTTGGAGTTGAATTCACCCCTCCACTTT	few	-	TRBJ1-6	TRBV28	13
CASSLLQAMNTEAFF	TGCGCCAGCAGCTTGCTGCAGGCGATGAACACTGAAGCTTTCTTT	few	-	TRBJ1-1	TRBV5-1	15
CASSPQNLGGEQYF	TGTGCCAGCTCACCCCAAAATCTTGGTGGCGAGCAGTACTTC	-	-	TRBJ2-7	TRBV7-3	14
CASSLASSRGTQYF	TGTGCCAGCAGCTTGGCGTCCTCACGGGGGACCCAGTACTTC	-	-	TRBJ2-5	TRBV7-6	14
CASSGQGTDTQYF	TGTGCCAGCAGCGGTCAGGGGACAGATACGCAGTATTTT	-	-	TRBJ2-3	TRBV7-9	13
CAILPPNQPQHF	TGTGCCATCCTCCCTCCAAATCAGCCCCAGCATTTT	few	-	TRBJ1-5	TRBV28	12
CATYWTSGGRTEAFF	TGTGCCACCTACTGGACTAGCGGGGGGAGGACTGAAGCTTTCTTT	-	-	TRBJ1-1	TRBV10-3	15
CASSAMALGGGLQPQHF	TGTGCCAGCAGTGCGATGGCGCTTGGAGGGGGTTTGCAGCCCCAGCATTTT	-	-	TRBJ1-5	TRBV2	17
CASSPAQGYEQYF	TGTGCCAGCAGTCCAGCACAGGGTTACGAGCAGTACTTC	-	-	TRBJ2-7	TRBV7-9	13
CASRKEGYVYGYTF	TGTGCCAGCAGGAAGGAGGGGTACGTCTATGGCTACACCTTC	many	-	TRBJ1-2	TRBV6-5	14
CASSQGAWDPGELFF	TGTGCCAGCAGCCAAGGAGCTTGGGATCCCGGGGAGCTGTTTTTT	many	-	TRBJ2-2	TRBV7-9	15
CATSDGGSSSWEQYF	TGTGCCACCAGTGATGGCGGGAGCTCGTCCTGGGAGCAGTACTTC	-	TRBD2	TRBJ2-7	TRBV24-1	15
CSASKGVKGSPLHF	TGCAGTGCTAGTAAGGGGGTAAAAGGTTCACCCCTCCACTTT	-	-	TRBJ1-6	TRBV20-1	14
CASSLGAQASYEQYF	TGTGCCAGCAGCCTCGGGGCACAGGCCTCCTACGAGCAGTACTTC	many	-	TRBJ2-7	TRBV13	15
CASSLWGQGAYEQYF	TGTGCCAGCAGTTTATGGGGACAGGGAGCCTACGAGCAGTACTTC	-	TRBD1	TRBJ2-7	TRBV12-3/TRBV12-4	15
CASLSGPNTGELFF	TGTGCCAGCTTGAGTGGTCCGAACACCGGGGAGCTGTTTTTT	many	-	TRBJ2-2	TRBV12-3/TRBV12-4	14
CASSPQGGQMNNEKLFF	TGTGCCAGCAGCCCTCAAGGGGGACAGATGAATAATGAAAAACTGTTTTTT	few	TRBD1	TRBJ1-4	TRBV12-3/TRBV12-4	17
CASSSFWDQGYGYTF	TGTGCCAGCAGTTCTTTCTGGGACCAGGGCTATGGCTACACCTTC	-	-	TRBJ1-2	TRBV10-3	15
CASRIKGNTIYF	TGTGCCAGCAGAATAAAGGGAAACACCATATATTTT	many	-	TRBJ1-3	TRBV6-6	12
CASSSSLQGASEQYF	TGTGCCAGCAGCTCCTCTTTACAGGGGGCGAGCGAGCAGTACTTC	-	TRBD1	TRBJ2-7	TRBV9	15
CASSGGSGNQPQHF	TGTGCCAGCAGCGGAGGATCTGGGAATCAGCCCCAGCATTTT	few	-	TRBJ1-5	TRBV9	14
CATSREAGTSETQYF	TGTGCCACCAGCAGAGAGGCCGGGACATCGGAGACCCAGTACTTC	once	-	TRBJ2-5	TRBV15	15
CASSLLWGEAFF	TGTGCCAGCAGCTTATTATGGGGAGAAGCTTTCTTT	many	-	TRBJ1-1	TRBV7-9	12
CASSPHMNTEAFF	TGTGCCAGCAGCCCCCACATGAACACTGAAGCTTTCTTT	many	-	TRBJ1-1	TRBV7-9	13
CASRGGTMNTEAFF	TGTGCCAGCAGGGGCGGGACAATGAACACTGAAGCTTTCTTT	few	-	TRBJ1-1	TRBV6-5	14
CASSRRNTEAFF	TGTGCCAGCAGCCGGAGGAACACTGAAGCTTTCTTT	many	-	TRBJ1-1	TRBV7-9	12
CASSLVGTGTSGETQYF	TGCGCCAGCAGCTTGGTCGGCACCGGGACTAGCGGAGAGACCCAGTACTTC	-	TRBD2	TRBJ2-5	TRBV5-1	17
CSVEVGGDGYTF	TGCAGCGTTGAAGTGGGGGGCGATGGCTACACCTTC	-	-	TRBJ1-2	TRBV29-1	12
CASSFQLAGADTQYF	TGTGCCAGCAGCTTCCAACTAGCGGGAGCAGATACGCAGTATTTT	-	TRBD2	TRBJ2-3	TRBV7-2	15
CASGPTNTGTRNSNQPQHF	TGTGCTAGTGGCCCTACAAACACCGGGACTCGGAATAGCAATCAGCCCCAGCATTTT	-	-	TRBJ1-5	TRBV12-5	19
CASKSGTAFTEAFF	TGTGCCAGCAAATCCGGGACAGCGTTCACTGAAGCTTTCTTT	many	TRBD1	TRBJ1-1	TRBV12-3/TRBV12-4	14
CSARGDRGEETQYF	TGCAGTGCTAGAGGGGACAGGGGGGAGGAGACCCAGTACTTC	many	TRBD1	TRBJ2-5	TRBV20-1	14
CASTLAGLHGGYTF	TGTGCCAGCACCCTGGCCGGTCTTCATGGTGGCTACACCTTC	many	-	TRBJ1-2	TRBV7-2	14
CASSFGLAGVSEQYF	TGTGCCAGCAGCTTCGGACTAGCGGGAGTATCCGAGCAGTACTTC	many	TRBD2	TRBJ2-7	TRBV7-9	15
CASHYEGLNTIYF	TGTGCCAGCCACTACGAAGGTTTGAACACCATATATTTT	-	-	TRBJ1-3	TRBV2	13
CASSTRTGGEAFF	TGTGCCAGCTCAACCCGGACAGGTGGTGAAGCTTTCTTT	-	TRBD1	TRBJ1-1	TRBV18	13
CASSLGGRSSGNTIYF	TGTGCCAGCAGTTTAGGAGGGCGGAGCTCTGGAAACACCATATATTTT	many	-	TRBJ1-3	TRBV12-3/TRBV12-4	16
CASSEGQIHWASNTGELFF	TGTGCCAGCAGCGAGGGACAGATCCATTGGGCATCTAACACCGGGGAGCTGTTTTTT	-	TRBD1	TRBJ2-2	TRBV9	19
CASSLGLAGGPETQYF	TGTGCCAGCAGCCTTGGACTAGCGGGGGGGCCGGAGACCCAGTACTTC	once	TRBD2	TRBJ2-5	TRBV5-4	16
CASSARSSGSVDEQYF	TGTGCCAGCAGTGCCCGTTCTAGCGGGAGCGTTGATGAGCAGTACTTC	-	TRBD2	TRBJ2-7	TRBV2	16
CASSLRGSGELFF	TGTGCCAGCAGTTTACGGGGCTCCGGGGAGCTGTTTTTT	many	-	TRBJ2-2	TRBV12-3/TRBV12-4	13
CASSPTGQGNTIYF	TGCGCCAGCAGTCCGACAGGGCAGGGAAACACCATATATTTT	many	TRBD1	TRBJ1-3	TRBV5-1	14
CSVSGGVRTNNEQYF	TGCAGCGTGAGCGGGGGGGTCAGGACTAACAATGAGCAGTACTTC	-	TRBD2	TRBJ2-7	TRBV29-1	15
CASSYNSGQGSIYGYTF	TGTGCCAGCAGTTACAATTCAGGACAGGGCAGTATTTATGGCTACACCTTC	-	TRBD1	TRBJ1-2	TRBV6-5	17
CSASGGRSINTEAFF	TGCAGTGCTAGTGGGGGGCGTTCAATAAACACTGAAGCTTTCTTT	many	-	TRBJ1-1	TRBV20-1	15